A single T cell receptor beta chain is shown here with its context. It has no known antigen specificity. No much larger clonotype is one base removed from it; base qualities were not supplied. CDR1 and CDR2, looked up from the germline V gene (reference sequence), are MNHEY and SMNVEV. The CDR3, from cysteine to phenylalanine, totals 16 residues. The kept DNA is CDR3 alone, 48 bases in frame from the first base. Relative to germline, V is missing 5 bases and J is missing 7 bases, with 12 bases of the junction outside any gene match. The method was the immunoSEQ multiplex PCR assay. For the multiplex PCR, a mixture combining 60 forward primers for TCR Vbeta segments and 13 reverse primers for TCR Jbeta segments was used. A multiplex PCR assay on genomic DNA amplified the CDR3 region of rearranged TCR beta genes. The Illumina HiSeq System was used to sequence the amplified TCR beta libraries as 87-base-pair reads. As for the original processing: Across the 500 to 700 repertoires, a later analysis counted roughly 77 million unique TCR beta chains, 9.5 million to 12 million of which were shared by at least two donors. A nearest-neighbor algorithm error-corrected the raw reads and collapsed the reads into unique sequences, merging closely related sequences to remove PCR and sequencing errors. CDR3 sequences were aligned to IMGT reference sequences to assign V, D and J gene segments. Each retained sequence needed at least a six-nucleotide match to both a V gene segment and a J gene segment. Rearrangements were classified as productive when the CDR3 lacked stop codons and remained in frame with V and J, and all other rearrangements were classified as non-productive. Following IMGT convention, CDR3 was defined as the stretch from the second conserved V-encoded cysteine up to the conserved J-encoded phenylalanine. Sequences without an unambiguous match to a single V gene segment were excluded from the earlier analysis of over 500 of the donors. An earlier analysis of approximately 590 of the donors called V segments functional above 56.7% productive rearrangements and segregating when the between-donor standard deviation exceeded 5%. A statistical classification framework was built for diagnosing cytomegalovirus status from the catalog of TCR beta chain sequences. In a later analysis, TCR nucleotide sequences were compared against IMGT/GENE-DB human TR gene sequences so that V and J genes could be assigned. Using the TCRdist pipeline, a later analysis assigned CDR3 sequences along with most-parsimonious VDJ recombination scenarios. In a later analysis, each TCR beta chain was defined by its CDR3 amino acid sequence together with its V-gene family, and reads without a unique V-gene family were excluded. As a way to deal with suspected cross-contamination and a sequencing artifact, a later analysis dropped hundreds of nucleotide sequences that were highly shared and had low generation probability. A later analysis calculated a clonal expansion index for each public chain from normalized within-repertoire ranks of inferred template counts. A later analysis computed generation probabilities with a VDJ recombination model fitted to out-of-frame rearrangements, and checked the results against IGoR. In a later analysis, TCR-TCR, TCR-HLA and TCR-CMV co-occurrence was scored with hypergeometric tests, and a repertoire-size bias correction was applied to TCR pairs. In a later analysis, false discovery rates were estimated by permuting HLA or CMV assignments 20 times. A later analysis grouped co-occurring TCRs with DBSCAN, adding TCRdist sequence similarity when clustering within HLA-allele-positive subsets. Repertoires with fewer than 30,000 or more than 120,000 public chains, plus five repertoires with anomalous nucleotide sharing, were excluded from co-occurrence clustering. As stored in TCRdb, this immuneACCESS dataset retains in-frame rearrangements with V and J assigned. A fraction of the clones does not appear; measured against another copy, unresolved V genes explain less than half of the discrepancy, and the remainder lacks a known reason. The DNA was the basis for D and trimming; V, J and clone size are from that table. In all, the sample holds about 130,000 clones, and roughly 80% of those were seen once. Of the sample, 11% is held by the ten largest clones.

The data were obtained in a study of cytomegalovirus exposure and HLA in healthy donors (dated by TCRdb to 2016 to 2017). Background for the entire study: According to an earlier analysis of several hundred of the donors, some 180 million T cells yielded roughly 110 million unique TCR beta sequences and less than 300 Gb of sequence data. Using immunosequencing, the study profiled T cell repertoires from 500 to 800 subjects and related those repertoires to cytomegalovirus serostatus. To predict cytomegalovirus infection status, the study brought together high-throughput TCR immunosequencing, statistical association of individual TCRs with disease status, and machine learning. The number of donors typed differed by locus, with 629-630 for A, B, C, DRB1 and DQB1, around 500 for DQA1, under 610 for DPA1, and around 450 for DPB1. Of the roughly 430 genotyped donors, 81% fell in the genetic ancestry cluster associated with self-reported Caucasian donors. Alongside the repertoire data, information on donor age, sex, ethnicity and CMV serostatus was compiled. An early release covering roughly 580 HLA-typed donors comprised around 300 gigabases of sequencing data and around 85 million unique TCR sequences. Among about 400 genotyped donors of the cohort, an average of around 240,000 unique TCR beta nucleotide sequences was sequenced per donor, of which 15% to 20% were non-productive. A few DR-DQ haplotypes were treated as single units for association and clustering because of strong linkage in the cohort. The study aimed to test whether cataloging public T cell receptors could reveal signatures of past pathogen exposure. All discovery cohort repertoires had been generated using a single sequencing platform. HLA typing included class I and class II loci at four-digit resolution. Rather than drawing on any new phenotypic data, the later analysis identified candidate immune exposures from TCR beta sequences and the way those sequences occurred across donors. A later genetic analysis used genome-wide SNP genotypes for about 60% of the roughly 670 donors, treating that subset as a discovery cohort. In addition to the first cohort of about 650 subjects, a separate validation cohort of approximately 130 different subjects was used. To decide whether each TCR beta V gene segment behaved as functional or pseudogenic, an earlier analysis of fewer than 750 of the donors relied on high-throughput TCR beta sequencing. A later analysis re-examined previously published TCR beta repertoires from 600 to 700 donors and added high-resolution HLA genotyping to investigate patterns of TCR occurrence. The research as a whole found: The cohort was sequenced for TCR beta chains only, and without alpha or paired-chain data the features that could be detected were limited. A later analysis found that HLA-associated TCR beta chains were more clonally expanded and had lower generation probabilities than equally common non-associated chains. Three of the identified cytomegalovirus-associated TCR beta chains were confirmed in vitro to be specific for cytomegalovirus antigens. A later genetic analysis associated a missense DCLRE1C variant with V-gene and J-gene trimming of TCR beta chains, and an independent cohort replicated the association. According to a later analysis, TCR association rates differed among HLA loci, with DRB1 alleles showing the most associated TCRs and HLA-C alleles showing the fewest. Because HLA typing was unavailable for some donors at each locus, only the typed subset was used in association tests. In a later analysis, several top co-occurrence clusters were reported to appear linked to parvovirus B19, influenza, CMV and Epstein-Barr virus. Presence/absence analyses assumed roughly uniform sequencing depth across donors, an assumption that may not hold. A cluster of highly shared sequence variants was judged likely to be a technical artifact of the sequencing pipeline. The classifier was reported to diagnose cytomegalovirus status with high specificity and sensitivity in both the original cohort and the validation cohort. The only immune exposure information available for the cohort was CMV serostatus. An earlier analysis of 450 to 750 of the donors showed that most TCR beta V segments appeared in productive rearrangements either about 90% or about 30% of the time, which broadly matched IMGT annotations. A further reported finding was that TCR beta sequences accurately predicted the HLA-A and HLA-B alleles for most subjects in the first cohort. In a later analysis, 16,951 TCR beta sequences were associated with specific HLA alleles at a false discovery rate of 0.05. It was suggested by the authors that the approach could potentially be generalized to other disease states and immunological phenotypes. Because counts were too low, 15 to 20 rarely observed V segments, including chromosome 9 orphons, were excluded from the earlier analysis of several hundred of the donors. In a later analysis, most CMV-associated TCR beta chains were found to appear HLA-restricted, with HLA associations seemingly driven largely by CMV exposure. According to a later genetic analysis, donors in an Asian-associated ancestry cluster had fewer N-insertions in productive TCRs than the approximately 700-donor mean. When HLA alleles, especially DR and DQ, strongly co-occurred, TCR associations were difficult to assign to individual alleles. Linkage disequilibrium might explain the correlated functional status among segregating V segments, but an unknown experimental factor could not be excluded. Across donors, most TCR sequences were observed very rarely, whereas some public TCRs were present in many individuals. Some IMGT-functional V segments, including TRBV6-2 and TRBV6-3, could not be distinguished by the 87-base-pair reads and were therefore excluded. A total of roughly 160 TCR beta chains were listed by the study as associated with cytomegalovirus.

The cohort was made up of roughly 670 healthy bone marrow donors. All cohort members were sampled while nominally healthy, although unrecorded immune exposures were likely present. The donor tested CMV seropositive and was one of the 289 seropositive cohort members. A peripheral blood sample was collected from each donor, and TCR beta sequencing was performed on peripheral blood mononuclear cells. Genomic DNA extraction from the blood cell samples was performed with the Qiagen DNeasy Blood Extraction Kit. This chain joins TRBV27 to TRBJ1-5; 9 bases in between match TRBD1. This receptor was obtained from a man aged 30 to 45 in good health and CMV-seropositive. Sequenced: PBMCs. CDR3 reads: CASSAFGTGNYQPQHF. The bases are TGTGCCAGCAGTGCTTTCGGGACAGGGAATTACCAGCCCCAGCATTTT.